The 16 T cell receptor beta chains listed next were all sequenced from one sample in a study of cytomegalovirus exposure and HLA in healthy donors. This PCR relied on a set of 60 Vbeta primers and 13 Jbeta primers. Sequencing was performed with immunoSEQ multiplex PCR; in TCRdb, only in-frame clones are kept and a portion is missing. The sample has roughly 140,000 clones, around 79% seen once. The sequenced sample consisted of PBMCs. Receptors originate from a woman aged 25 to 39 in good health and CMV-seronegative.

The gene calls are TRBV6-1 and TRBJ1-2; D perhaps matches TRBD1 (6 bases). The CDR3 consists of 13 residues. Trimming pared 6 bases from V and 13 bases from J, leaving 21 bases between. Germline-derived CDR1 and CDR2 are MNHNS and SASEGT. CDR3 sequence reads: CASSYDRTPSFTF. The CDR3 nucleotides read TGTGCCAGCAGCTACGACAGGACTCCTTCTTTCACCTTC.

This clone has more than one count but fewer than ten. This rearrangement joins TRBV5-6 to TRBJ1-2, with D possibly being TRBD1 (5 bases). This CDR3 is built from 15 residues. Germline lookup yields CDR1 SGHDT and CDR2 YYEEEE. V was shortened by 0 bases and J by 4 bases, with 13 bases between the two germline ends. The CDR3 here is CASSLGTTYIYGYTF. CDR3 DNA sequence: TGTGCCAGCAGCTTGGGGACAACCTATATCTATGGCTACACCTTC.

The gene calls are TRBV9 and TRBJ2-2; maybe TRBD2 (5 bases). V gave up 0 bases and J gave up 5 bases, with 14 bases separating them. The CDR3 extends over 16 amino acids. Germline CDR1 is SGDLS and CDR2 is YYNGEE. The CDR3 nucleotides read TGTGCCAGCAGCGTAGGGATAGGCCGAGGGACCGGGGAGCTGTTTTTT. Protein sequence: CASSVGIGRGTGELFF.

This clone has just a few counts. This rearrangement joins TRBV5-4 to TRBJ1-1; 10 bases fit TRBD1. With V trimmed by 4 bases and J by 0 bases, 3 bases remained unmatched. The CDR3 extends over 15 amino acids. Germline V gene data show CDR1 as SGHNT and CDR2 as YYREEE (reference sequence). The CDR3 coding sequence is TGTGCCAGCAGCCCCGGGACAGGGGTGAACACTGAAGCTTTCTTT. The encoded protein is CASSPGTGVNTEAFF.

This clone was observed a few times. V usage is TRBV4-1 and J usage is TRBJ1-2; 8 bases match TRBD1. The CDR3 consists of 16 residues. From germline, CDR1 is MGHRA and CDR2 YSYEKL. Trimming took 4 bases from V and 2 from J; bases not matched to a gene: 9. In DNA form, the CDR3 reads TGCGCCAGCAGCCGGACCCTGGGACAGGAAAACTATGGCTACACCTTC. Protein sequence: CASSRTLGQENYGYTF.

The V and J genes are TRBV5-1 and TRBJ1-3; D possibly corresponds to TRBD1 (6 bases). CDR1 is SGHRS, CDR2 YFSETQ, per germline. Deletions cut 0 bases from V and 0 bases from J, with 7 bases between. The CDR3 is made up of 15 amino acids. In nucleotides, the CDR3 is TGCGCCAGCAGCTTGGGGGACATCTCTGGAAACACCATATATTTT. It codes for CASSLGDISGNTIYF.

This chain uses TRBV28 with TRBJ2-7, with no clear D. The CDR3 is 13 residues long. Germline V gene sequence: CDR1 MDHEN, CDR2 SYDVKM. V lost 3 bases and J 2 bases, leaving 8 bases between the germline ends. The CDR3 bases are TGTGCCAGCAGTTTTCCTCCTACCTACGAGCAGTACTTC. Translating it yields CASSFPPTYEQYF.

The rearrangement links TRBV5-4 to TRBJ1-1; no firm D call. CDR1 is SGHNT and CDR2 is YYREEE in the germline V gene (reference sequence). Trimming shortened V by 4 bases and J by 3 bases, and 13 bases separated the two germline ends. The CDR3 totals 14 residues. CDR3 amino acids: CASSLNARHTEAFF. The CDR3 DNA reads as TGTGCCAGCAGCCTCAACGCGCGGCACACTGAAGCTTTCTTT.

This rearrangement joins TRBV19 to TRBJ1-1; the match to TRBD1 covers 8 bases. V trimming: 3 bases; J trimming: 1 base; junction bases outside the gene matches: 4. CDR3 size: 15 residues. Germline V gene lookup returns CDR1 LNHDA and CDR2 SQIVND (reference sequence). This chain's CDR3 is CASSIPGGENTEAFF. CDR3 DNA sequence: TGTGCCAGTAGTATCCCAGGGGGCGAGAACACTGAAGCTTTCTTT.

Here the CDR3 DNA reads TGCGCCAGCAGCTTGAGGCGGGGGTACGAGCAGTACTTC. It is translated as CASSLRRGYEQYF. The V and J genes are TRBV5-1 and TRBJ2-7; 7 bases agree with TRBD2. J lost 4 bases, V lost 1 base, and 2 bases had no gene match. Germline loops: CDR1 SGHRS, CDR2 YFSETQ. This CDR3 is 13 amino acids long.

The chain carries TRBV5-5 and TRBJ1-1, with 7 positions matching TRBD1. The V and J ends lost 4 bases and 0 bases, in that order; junction bases with no gene match: 9. Germline V lookup: CDR1 SGHKS, CDR2 YYEKEE (reference sequence). This CDR3 has 16 amino acids. The CDR3 loop is CASSPGPGTVNTEAFF. CDR3 DNA: TGTGCCAGCAGCCCTGGGCCCGGGACAGTGAACACTGAAGCTTTCTTT.

This chain connects TRBV6-1 to TRBJ1-2; TRBD1 agrees at 7 bases. Germline V gene data show CDR1 as MNHNS and CDR2 as SASEGT. This CDR3 is 12 amino acids long. Trimming took 8 bases from V and 2 from J; bases not matched to a gene: 2. The CDR3 nucleotides are TGTGCCAGCCCGGGACAGAACTATGGCTACACCTTC. Translating gives CASPGQNYGYTF.

In this sample, this clone turned up once. The chain links TRBV2 to TRBJ1-5; D is undetermined. V gave up 2 bases and J gave up 7 bases, with 12 bases separating them. Germline lookup yields CDR1 SNHLY and CDR2 FYNNEI. The CDR3 is 14 amino acids. The CDR3 DNA reads TGTGCCAGCAGTGAATTTCAGGAAGGCCAGCCCCAGCATTTT. It yields the protein CASSEFQEGQPQHF.

The chain combines TRBV5-1 with TRBJ1-2; 8 bases align to TRBD1. Germline CDR1 SGHRS, CDR2 YFSETQ. This CDR3 contains 17 residues. The trim removed 1 base at V and 7 bases at J, leaving 15 bases unmatched. CDR3 protein: CASSLTPWTGLGGGYTF. CDR3 DNA: TGCGCCAGCAGCTTGACACCATGGACAGGGCTGGGGGGTGGCTACACCTTC.

This chain connects TRBV2 to TRBJ1-2; the match to TRBD1 covers 8 bases. Germline CDR1 reads SNHLY; CDR2 reads FYNNEI. There are 14 residues in the CDR3. V lost 3 bases to trimming and J lost 8 bases; unmatched junction nucleotides: 8. The CDR3, as DNA: TGTGCCAGCAGTGACTTCGACAGGGGTCGAGGCTACACCTTC. This sequence encodes CASSDFDRGRGYTF.

The V call is TRBV27, the J call TRBJ1-1; D may be TRBD1 (6 bases). CDR1 and CDR2 (germline): MNHEY, SMNVEV (reference sequence). V was trimmed by 3 bases and J by 8 bases, leaving 19 bases between them. The length of the CDR3 is 15 residues. CDR3 DNA sequence: TGTGCCAGCAGTTTTATCACAGGGTCCGGAATGGAAGCTTTCTTT. It is translated as CASSFITGSGMEAFF.